These T cell receptor beta chains were read from a single sample in a study of PD-1 blockade in classical Hodgkin lymphoma. This table comes from immunoSEQ multiplex PCR, and its TCRdb copy is limited to in-frame clones, with some not included. The sample yields over 50,000 clones, approximately 70% seen once. The material was peripheral blood mononuclear cells (PBMCs), obtained before the second cycle of nivolumab. The receptors shown here come from a human donor with classical Hodgkin lymphoma. Each CDR3 is given without its conserved first and last residue. Only some rows state a clone size, as once, few, many or a class for expanded clones.

TRBJ1-3,TRBV6-6,-,ASSTSDVGNTIY
TRBJ1-2,TRBV4-3,-,ASSQTGAGYT
TRBJ1-1,TRBV2,-,ASSGGTGAGNTEAF
TRBJ2-1,TRBV5-6,-,ASSLGGGDNEQF
TRBJ1-5,TRBV6-5,-,ASSPRQISNQPQH
-,TRBV28,-,ASRSQGTEQY
TRBJ2-7,TRBV28,-,ASSSLLAGDRYEQY
TRBJ1-2,TRBV27,few,ASTLTSGTGRRYT
TRBJ1-4,TRBV30,-,ACTPGQREKLF
TRBJ2-7,TRBV19,-,ASSIEKTSGIYEQY
TRBJ2-2,TRBV5-6,-,ASSFKGGNTGELF
TRBJ2-1,TRBV18,-,ASSLRYGDREFNEQF
TRBJ2-3,TRBV9,-,ASTAYTPTDTQY
TRBJ1-5,TRBV28,few,ASPWDQWDDGPQH
TRBJ2-5,TRBV6-6,-,ASRFLETQY
TRBJ1-2,TRBV30,-,AWSAGMGGYT
TRBJ2-2,TRBV18,-,ASSQRPNTGELF
TRBJ2-2,TRBV5-8,-,ASKGGNPNTGELF
TRBJ2-7,TRBV28,once,ASTLRGAEQY